This T cell receptor beta chain was identified during a study of OX40 agonist ivuxolimab in advanced cancers. Study at large: The eligibility criteria allowed prior anti-PD-1, anti-PD-L1 or anti-CTLA-4 therapy, and around 38% had some.

Sequencing used immunoSEQ multiplex PCR; TCRdb keeps in-frame clones, though not all of them. The table lists tens of thousands of clones, around nine tenths of them singletons. The V gene's germline CDR1 is SEHNR and CDR2 FQNEAQ (reference sequence). Trimming stripped 3 bases from V and 5 bases from J, with 17 bases between. This CDR3 comprises 15 residues. The source material was CD4+ or CD8+ T cells sorted from blood, sampled in a trial of the OX40 agonist ivuxolimab. V is TRBV7-9 and J is TRBJ2-7; D possibly uses TRBD1 or TRBD2 (5 bases each). This TCR came from an adult with an advanced solid tumor such as melanoma, head and neck, liver or kidney cancer. The CDR3 loop reads CASSFPGRPGDEQYF. The DNA for the CDR3 is TGTGCCAGCAGCTTCCCGGGGCGGCCCGGGGACGAGCAGTACTTC.